Listed below are T cell receptor beta chains from one sample, sequenced in a study of identical twins. In TCRdb, the 5' RACE reads were re-called with MiXCR into one record per CDR3 protein. The data show 200,000 to 250,000 distinct CDR3 sequences, 7.5% seen once. These data are also associated with another study on yellow fever vaccine responses in identical twins.

Sequenced sample: memory (CD45RO+) T cells sorted from blood. The receptor set was obtained from a woman younger than 30 in good health. Both conserved end residues are part of each CDR3. The D gene is left open where the match is weak. Not every row has a clone size; where given, it reads once, few, many or a size class.

j_gene,v_gene,d_gene,abundance,CDR3aa,CDR3nt
TRBJ2-1,TRBV3-1,NA,NA,CASSQVMGQYNEQFF,TGTGCCAGCAGCCAAGTAATGGGCCAGTACAATGAGCAGTTCTTC
TRBJ2-1,TRBV24-1,NA,many,CATSTSGNNEQFF,TGTGCCACCAGTACCAGCGGTAACAATGAGCAGTTCTTC
TRBJ2-3,TRBV9,NA,many,CASSVGSSLGTDTQYF,TGTGCCAGCAGCGTAGGTTCTAGTCTCGGCACAGATACGCAGTATTTT
TRBJ1-5,TRBV27,NA,few,CASSPTRVSGGNQPQHF,TGTGCCAGCAGTCCAACCCGGGTTTCAGGGGGCAATCAGCCCCAGCATTTT
TRBJ2-5,TRBV12-3/TRBV12-4,TRBD2,NA,CASSFGGGAGETQYF,TGTGCCAGCAGTTTTGGCGGGGGGGCCGGGGAGACCCAGTACTTC
TRBJ2-1,TRBV10-1,NA,NA,CASSTLLNNEQFF,TGCGCCAGCAGCACCCTACTAAACAATGAGCAGTTCTTC
TRBJ1-4,TRBV12-3/TRBV12-4,NA,many,CASSLGTATNEKLFF,TGTGCCAGCAGTTTAGGGACAGCCACTAATGAAAAACTGTTTTTT
TRBJ2-7,TRBV13,NA,NA,CASSAAHEQYF,TGTGCCAGCAGCGCCGCCCACGAGCAGTACTTC
TRBJ2-7,TRBV12-3/TRBV12-4,TRBD1,NA,CASSLWGQGSYEQYF,TGTGCCAGCAGTTTATGGGGACAGGGGTCCTACGAGCAGTACTTC
TRBJ2-1,TRBV28,NA,many,CASSLVGSYNEQFF,TGTGCCAGCAGTTTGGTGGGCTCCTACAATGAGCAGTTCTTC
TRBJ2-1,TRBV12-3/TRBV12-4,NA,many,CASSAGRNNEQFF,TGTGCCAGCAGCGCAGGACGCAACAATGAGCAGTTCTTC
TRBJ2-1,TRBV5-6,NA,many,CASRMTGFNEQFF,TGTGCCAGCAGGATGACCGGATTCAATGAGCAGTTCTTC
TRBJ1-2,TRBV5-1,NA,many,CATRMDNYGYTF,TGCGCCACCAGAATGGACAATTATGGCTACACCTTC
TRBJ1-1,TRBV7-2,NA,many,CASSLTRVNTEAFF,TGTGCCAGCAGCTTAACCAGAGTGAACACTGAAGCTTTCTTT
TRBJ2-5,TRBV5-1,TRBD1,NA,CASIAIGGTGKETQYF,TGCGCCAGCATTGCAATAGGCGGGACAGGGAAAGAGACCCAGTACTTC
TRBJ2-4,TRBV5-1,NA,many,CASSLGPGLNIQYF,TGCGCCAGCAGCTTGGGTCCTGGCCTAAACATTCAGTACTTC
TRBJ1-5,TRBV7-2,NA,NA,CASSEGGDQPQHF,TGTGCCAGCAGCGAGGGAGGAGATCAGCCCCAGCATTTT
TRBJ1-2,TRBV4-1,NA,NA,CASSLSREQARGYTF,TGCGCCAGCAGCCTCTCCCGGGAGCAGGCTCGCGGCTACACCTTC